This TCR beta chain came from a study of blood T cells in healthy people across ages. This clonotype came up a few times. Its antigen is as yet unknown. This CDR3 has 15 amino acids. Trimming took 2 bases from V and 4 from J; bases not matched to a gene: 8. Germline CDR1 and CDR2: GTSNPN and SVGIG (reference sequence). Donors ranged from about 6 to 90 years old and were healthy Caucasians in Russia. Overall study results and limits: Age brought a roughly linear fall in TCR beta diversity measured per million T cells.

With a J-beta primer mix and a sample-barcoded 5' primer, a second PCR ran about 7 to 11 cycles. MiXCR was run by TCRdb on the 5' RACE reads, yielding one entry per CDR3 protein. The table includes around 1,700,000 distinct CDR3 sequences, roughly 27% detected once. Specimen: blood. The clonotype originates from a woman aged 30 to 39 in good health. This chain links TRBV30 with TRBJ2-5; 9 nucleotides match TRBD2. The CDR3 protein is CAWSRLRGGGETQYF. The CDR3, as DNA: TGTGCCTGGAGTAGACTGCGCGGGGGGGGAGAGACCCAGTACTTC.